Reported below is one T cell receptor beta chain. The method was immunoSEQ multiplex PCR; TCRdb's version includes in-frame clones alone and lacks a portion of them. This table holds 100,000 to 150,000 clones, approximately 81% found once. Germline lookup yields CDR1 MNHNS and CDR2 SASEGT. CDR3 length: 16 amino acids. Unmatched junction bases numbered 11, after V lost 4 bases and J lost 5 bases. The data originate from a study of blood T cell repertoires in COVID-19. The sequencing input was peripheral blood. The clonotype originates from a man aged 40-49 years with active or convalescent COVID-19. The chain carries TRBV6-1 and TRBJ1-5; 7 bases match TRBD1. The DNA of the CDR3 is TGTGCCAGCAGTGGCCAGACAGGGCCACTGGATCAGCCCCAGCATTTT. It yields the protein CASSGQTGPLDQPQHF.